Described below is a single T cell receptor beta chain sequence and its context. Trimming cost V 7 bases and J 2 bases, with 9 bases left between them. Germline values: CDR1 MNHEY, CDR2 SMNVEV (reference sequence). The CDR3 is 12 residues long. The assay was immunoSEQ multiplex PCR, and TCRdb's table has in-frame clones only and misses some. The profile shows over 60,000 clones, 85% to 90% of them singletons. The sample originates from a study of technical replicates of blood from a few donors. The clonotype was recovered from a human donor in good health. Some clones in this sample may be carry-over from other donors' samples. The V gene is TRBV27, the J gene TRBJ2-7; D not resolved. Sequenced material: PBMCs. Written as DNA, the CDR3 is TGTGCCAGCATCCTACCCCCCTACGAGCAGTACTTC. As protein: CASILPPYEQYF.